Ten or more counts support the clone carrying this T cell receptor (beta chain). Measured with immunoSEQ multiplex PCR; TCRdb has only the in-frame clones, and not every one. The sample lists around 300,000 clones, almost 80% seen once, with more than 6% in the top ten. The record originates from a study of cytotoxic CD8 clonotypes in ibrutinib-treated CLL. Across the study: By median 68 months, roughly twelve had progressed and about 14 stayed remitted; responses had been 2 complete and around 25 partial.

The origin of this receptor is a human donor with chronic lymphocytic leukemia. The material sequenced was PBMCs, taken before ibrutinib treatment.

This CDR3 is CASTWTGSAYEQYF. CDR3 in DNA: TGTGCCAGCACTTGGACAGGGTCAGCCTACGAGCAGTACTTC. V usage is TRBV6-1 and J usage is TRBJ2-7; 8 positions agree with TRBD1. The germline V gene encodes CDR1 MNHNS and CDR2 SASEGT. The CDR3 contains 14 residues. Trimming at V came to 7 bases and at J to 2 bases, leaving 7 bases not matched to a gene.